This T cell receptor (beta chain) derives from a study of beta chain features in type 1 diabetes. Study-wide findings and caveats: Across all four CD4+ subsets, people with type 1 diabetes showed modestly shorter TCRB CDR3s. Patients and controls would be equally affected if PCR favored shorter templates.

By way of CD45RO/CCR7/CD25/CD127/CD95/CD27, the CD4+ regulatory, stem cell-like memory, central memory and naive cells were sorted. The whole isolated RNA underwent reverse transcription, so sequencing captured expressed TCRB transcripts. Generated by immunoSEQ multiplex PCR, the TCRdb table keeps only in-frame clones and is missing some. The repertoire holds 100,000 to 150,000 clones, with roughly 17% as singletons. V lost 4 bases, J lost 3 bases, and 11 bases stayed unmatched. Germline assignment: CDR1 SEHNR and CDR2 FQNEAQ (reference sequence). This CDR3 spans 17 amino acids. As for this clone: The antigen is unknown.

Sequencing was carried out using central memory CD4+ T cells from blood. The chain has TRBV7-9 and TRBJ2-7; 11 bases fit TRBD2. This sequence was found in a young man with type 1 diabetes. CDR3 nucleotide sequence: TGTGCCAGCAGCTCCCCCGTCGGGACTAGCGGTGACTACGAGCAGTACTTC. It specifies CASSSPVGTSGDYEQYF.